This TCR beta chain was recovered during a study of cytomegalovirus exposure and HLA in healthy donors. Study results and caveats: Later analysis demonstrated an association between a missense DCLRE1C variant and TCR beta V- and J-gene trimming.

Regarding this clone: Its cognate antigen is unknown.

A multiplex PCR was run with 60 Vbeta primers and 13 Jbeta primers. Per the authors' pipeline: Among the unique TCR beta chains that a later analysis counted, about 79 million in all, 9.5 million to 12 million were shared. Here immunoSEQ multiplex PCR was the method, and the copy in TCRdb shows in-frame clones only, minus some. V, J and clone size reflect that table, while D and trimming were determined from the DNA. The sample lists more than 85,000 clones; over 65% were seen once. This sequence was found in a young man in good health and CMV-seropositive. Sequencing was carried out using PBMCs.

The CDR3 spells CASSLAIGPVTQYF. The CDR3, as DNA: TGTGCCAGCAGCTTAGCGATCGGTCCGGTGACCCAGTACTTC. The chain has TRBV7-6 and TRBJ2-5; D call uncertain. The CDR3 length is 14 residues. Germline CDR1 and CDR2: SGHVS and FNYEAQ. Trimming stripped 0 bases from V and 7 bases from J, with 12 bases between.